These 24 T cell receptor beta chains originate from one sample sequenced in a study of T cells in Graves' hyperthyroidism and ophthalmopathy. The investigators amplified TCR beta CDR3 regions from RNA transcripts. The HTBI primer set drove a first-round RT-PCR of the TCR CDR3. TCRdb analysed the multiplex PCR reads with MiXCR anew, one entry per CDR3 protein. Of hundreds of thousands of distinct CDR3 sequences in the sample, approximately 25% are singletons; the top ten hold approximately 10%. Sequenced sample: blood. These receptors were taken from a woman under 40 with Graves' ophthalmopathy.

The genes are TRBV7-3 and TRBJ1-1; possible D gene TRBD1, 6 bases. The CDR3 is 15 amino acids. Trimming stripped 2 bases from V and 1 base from J, with 11 bases between. CDR1 and CDR2 from the germline V gene are SGHTA and FQGTGA. The CDR3: CASSLSGAPNTEAFF. The CDR3 nucleotides read TGTGCCAGCAGCTTATCGGGGGCCCCGAACACTGAAGCTTTCTTT.

V gene TRBV28 combines with J gene TRBJ1-2, with unresolved D. The CDR3 has 12 amino acids. Deletions cut 6 bases from V and 5 bases from J, with 10 bases between. Looked up from germline, CDR1 is MDHEN and CDR2 is SYDVKM. The CDR3 sequence: CASRRAGYGYTF. The CDR3 bases are TGTGCCAGCAGAAGGGCGGGTTATGGCTACACCTTC.

This clonotype was counted ten times or more. V gene TRBV7-2 combines with J gene TRBJ1-2; 7 positions match TRBD1. The CDR3 runs 15 residues. CDR1 is SGHTA and CDR2 is FQGNSA in the germline V gene. J was trimmed by 0 bases and V by 5 bases; bases with no gene match: 6. Written as DNA, the CDR3 is TGTGCCAGCAGCAACCGGGACAGTGCTAACTATGGCTACACCTTC. Residues: CASSNRDSANYGYTF.

Ten or more counts support this clonotype. The chain uses TRBV7-3 and TRBJ1-5; D ambiguous. V was cut by 5 bases and J by 6 bases, with 11 bases left in between. The length of the CDR3 is 13 residues. CDR1 is SGHTA, CDR2 FQGTGA, per germline. The CDR3 DNA reads as TGTGCCAGCAGCACTGACCGAGGTCAGCCCCAGCATTTT. It translates to CASSTDRGQPQHF.

This clonotype was detected ten times or more. The gene calls are TRBV20-1 and TRBJ1-3; tentatively, D is TRBD1 (5 bases). Between the trimmed V and J ends, which lost 8 bases and 4 bases, there was a span of 12 bases. CDR3 length: 12 residues. Germline V gene lookup returns CDR1 DFQATT and CDR2 SNEGSKA (reference sequence). The CDR3 is CSLDRGGNTIYF. The CDR3 DNA is TGCAGTTTAGACAGAGGGGGAAACACCATATATTTT.

This clonotype was counted many times. The chain is built from TRBV7-9 and TRBJ2-5; D might be TRBD2 (6 bases). The CDR3 has 15 amino acids. Germline-derived CDR1 and CDR2 are SEHNR and FQNEAQ (reference sequence). Trimming shortened V by 1 base and J by 3 bases, and 12 bases separated the two germline ends. The CDR3 spells CASSLGRLVEETQYF. CDR3 nucleotide sequence: TGTGCCAGCAGCTTAGGAAGACTAGTAGAAGAGACCCAGTACTTC.

This clonotype was found a few times. This is likely a read error, given that the CDR3 carries no conserved phenylalanine or tryptophan at its end. The CDR3: CASIAGGDNTGELFS. The DNA for the CDR3 is TGTGCCAGCATTGCGGGAGGAGATAACACCGGGGAGCTGTTTTCT. The J gene is TRBJ2-2, the V gene TRBV28, with TRBD2 matching 8 bases. There are 15 residues in the CDR3. V gave up 7 bases and J gave up 2 bases; unmatched junction bases: 6. Germline V gives CDR1 MDHEN, CDR2 SYDVKM.

The V gene is TRBV6-1, the J gene TRBJ1-2, with D possibly matching TRBD1 (5 bases). The CDR3 has 16 amino acids. Trimming cost V 6 bases and J 0 bases, with 17 bases left between them. Germline CDR1 MNHNS, CDR2 SASEGT. CDR3 sequence: CASSSTRENPNYGYTF. The CDR3 DNA follows: TGTGCCAGCAGCTCGACCAGGGAGAACCCTAACTATGGCTACACCTTC.

This clonotype was counted a single time. The chain joins TRBV6-1 to TRBJ1-1; a weak D match, TRBD1 (5 bases). V lost 5 bases to trimming and J lost 1 base, with 11 bases between them. Germline CDR1 and CDR2: MNHNS and SASEGT. CDR3 length: 14 residues. The CDR3 nucleotides read TGTGCCAGCAGTAGATCGGGACCGAACACTGAAGCTTTCTTT. Its translation: CASSRSGPNTEAFF.

This clonotype appeared a few times. The J gene is TRBJ1-2, the V gene TRBV18; weak D call: TRBD1 (6 bases). The germline gives CDR1 KGHSH, CDR2 LQKENI. V was cut by 2 bases and J by 8 bases, with 18 bases left in between. The CDR3 covers 15 residues. CDR3 sequence: CASSPGLGGAEGYTF. The DNA of the CDR3 is TGTGCCAGCTCACCAGGTCTTGGGGGCGCAGAAGGCTACACCTTC.

The sample holds many counts of this clonotype. The V gene is TRBV29-1, the J gene TRBJ1-1; D remains unclear. V was cut by 7 bases and J by 2 bases, with 14 bases left in between. Germline CDR1 and CDR2: SQVTM and ANQGSEA. This CDR3 is built from 13 residues. This CDR3 is CSAPFDTNTEAFF. The CDR3 DNA reads as TGCAGCGCCCCATTCGACACAAACACTGAAGCTTTCTTT.

The chain links TRBV6-1 to TRBJ2-7; D call uncertain. Trimming stripped 7 bases from V and 2 bases from J, with 12 bases between. The CDR3 runs 13 residues. Germline values: CDR1 MNHNS, CDR2 SASEGT. In DNA, the CDR3 is TGTGCCAGCAACGGCGGACCCACCTACGAGCAGTACTTC. Protein: CASNGGPTYEQYF.

This clonotype was counted between two and nine times. One end of the junction is discordant with germline, which a read error may explain. This chain joins TRBV2 and TRBJ2-7; perhaps TRBD1 as D (6 bases). The germline V gene encodes CDR1 SNHLY and CDR2 FYNNEI. CDR3 size: 14 residues. CDR3 loop: CASGGGISPYDQYF. CDR3 coding DNA: TGTGCCAGCGGGGGCGGTATCAGCCCCTACGATCAGTACTTC.

The CDR3 DNA reads TGTGCCAGCAAGGTCGGCGGCTCCTACGAGCAGTACTTC. Translated, it gives CASKVGGSYEQYF. This chain connects TRBV10-3 to TRBJ2-7; D is ambiguous. This CDR3 has 13 amino acids. Germline CDR1 ENHRY, CDR2 SYGVKD. Deletions cut 10 bases from V and 0 bases from J, with 13 bases between.

Ten or more counts support this clonotype. The J gene is TRBJ1-1, the V gene TRBV18, with D possibly being TRBD1 (5 bases). Germline V gene lookup returns CDR1 KGHSH and CDR2 LQKENI. The V and J ends lost 6 bases and 6 bases respectively, with 17 bases between them. The CDR3 runs 14 residues. The CDR3 DNA reads as TGTGCCAGCTCTTATGACAGAGGGTTCTCTGAAGCTTTCTTT. It translates to CASSYDRGFSEAFF.

This clonotype was seen more than once but under ten times. The V gene is TRBV5-1, the J gene TRBJ1-2, with a tentative D call TRBD1 (6 bases). This CDR3 comprises 11 residues. In germline, CDR1 is SGHRS, CDR2 YFSETQ. V dropped 7 bases and J dropped 8 bases, with 12 bases sitting between them. As DNA, the CDR3 is TGCGCCAGCTCGAAGGGGGACGGCTACACCTTC. Translating it yields CASSKGDGYTF.

The chain recombines TRBV4-1 with TRBJ2-7, with 8 bases that match TRBD1. J was trimmed by 5 bases and V by 6 bases; bases with no gene match: 12. The germline V gene has CDR1 MGHRA and CDR2 YSYEKL. CDR3 length equals 15 residues. The CDR3 loop reads CASRPPGRGHNEQYF. CDR3 DNA sequence: TGCGCCAGCAGACCTCCGGGCAGGGGGCATAACGAGCAGTACTTC.

This clonotype came up many times. The chain joins TRBV6-1 to TRBJ2-7; the D gene is possibly TRBD1 (6 bases). Trimming removed 6 bases at V and 0 bases at J, with 15 bases between. The CDR3 has 15 residues. Germline V lookup: CDR1 MNHNS, CDR2 SASEGT. In DNA, the CDR3 is TGTGCCAGCAGAAGAAACTGGGACATCTCCTACGAGCAGTACTTC. As protein: CASRRNWDISYEQYF.

This chain links TRBV12-3 or TRBV12-4 with TRBJ1-1; possibly TRBD1 for D (5 bases). The CDR3 has 14 residues. The V end lost 7 bases, the J end lost 4 bases, and 16 bases lay between the germline ends. CDR3 coding DNA: TGTGCCAGCACCTACGGCGGGACGGCCACTGAAGCTTTCTTT. Translation gives CASTYGGTATEAFF.

The sample holds many counts of this clonotype. V is TRBV28 and J is TRBJ1-1, with 8 bases identical to TRBD1. CDR1 MDHEN and CDR2 SYDVKM come from the germline V gene. This CDR3 contains 12 residues. Trimming cost V 6 bases and J 8 bases; bases outside gene matches: 5. CDR3 DNA: TGTGCCAGCAGCCAACGACAGGGGGAAGCTTTCTTT. The encoded protein is CASSQRQGEAFF.

This clonotype was counted at least ten times. The chain links TRBV2 to TRBJ1-5, with a weak D call TRBD1 (6 bases). V lost 6 bases and J lost 3, with 12 bases in between. CDR1 and CDR2 (germline): SNHLY, FYNNEI. The CDR3 contains 14 residues. CDR3 region: CASSNRVYNQPQHF. For the CDR3, the DNA is TGTGCCAGCAGCAACAGGGTCTACAATCAGCCCCAGCATTTT.

This clonotype was seen many times. The chain is built from TRBV24-1 and TRBJ2-3; weak D call: TRBD2 (6 bases). The germline V gene has CDR1 KGHDR and CDR2 SFDVKD. The V gene lost 6 bases and the J gene lost 4 bases, with 13 bases spanning the gap. The CDR3 extends over 14 amino acids. CDR3 amino acids: CATSTGGESDTQYF. CDR3 DNA sequence: TGTGCCACCAGTACCGGAGGGGAGTCAGATACGCAGTATTTT.

This clonotype was counted many times. CDR3 nucleotide sequence: TGCAGTGCTAGGACAGGGGGTGGGATGAACACTGAAGCTTTCTTT. Its translation: CSARTGGGMNTEAFF. The genes are TRBV20-1 and TRBJ1-1; 9 nucleotides align to TRBD1. The CDR3 is 15 residues long. In germline, CDR1 is DFQATT, CDR2 SNEGSKA (reference sequence). V lost 3 bases, J lost 0 bases, and 5 bases stayed unmatched.

This clonotype was counted at least ten times. The J gene is TRBJ2-7, the V gene TRBV4-1; possible D gene TRBD2, 5 bases. This CDR3 is built from 15 residues. Looked up from germline, CDR1 is MGHRA and CDR2 is YSYEKL. V was clipped by 0 bases and J by 6 bases, with 15 bases between them. This CDR3 is CASSQEGGLAPEQYF. The CDR3 DNA reads as TGCGCCAGCAGCCAAGAGGGCGGACTCGCCCCCGAGCAGTACTTC.